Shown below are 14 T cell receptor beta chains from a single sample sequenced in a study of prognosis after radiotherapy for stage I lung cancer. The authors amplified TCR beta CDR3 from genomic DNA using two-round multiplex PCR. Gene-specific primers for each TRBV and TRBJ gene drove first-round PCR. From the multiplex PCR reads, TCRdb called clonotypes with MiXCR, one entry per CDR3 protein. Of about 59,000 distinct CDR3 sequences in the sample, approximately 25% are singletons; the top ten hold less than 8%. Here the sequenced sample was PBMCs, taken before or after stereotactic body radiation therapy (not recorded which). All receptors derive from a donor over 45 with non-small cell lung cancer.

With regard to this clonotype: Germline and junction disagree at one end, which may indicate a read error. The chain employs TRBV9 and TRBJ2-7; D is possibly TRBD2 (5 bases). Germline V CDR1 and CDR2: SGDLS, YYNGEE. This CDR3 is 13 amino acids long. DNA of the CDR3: TGTGCCAACAGCGTAGACTACTCCTACGAGAAGTACTTC. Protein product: CANSVDYSYEKYF.

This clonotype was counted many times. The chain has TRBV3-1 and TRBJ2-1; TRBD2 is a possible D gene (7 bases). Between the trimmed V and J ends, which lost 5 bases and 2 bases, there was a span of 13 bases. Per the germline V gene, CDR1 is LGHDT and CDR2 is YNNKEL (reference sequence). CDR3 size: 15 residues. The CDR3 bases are TGTGCCAGCAGCGGGGAGGGGGGGCCCTACAATGAGCAGTTCTTC. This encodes CASSGEGGPYNEQFF.

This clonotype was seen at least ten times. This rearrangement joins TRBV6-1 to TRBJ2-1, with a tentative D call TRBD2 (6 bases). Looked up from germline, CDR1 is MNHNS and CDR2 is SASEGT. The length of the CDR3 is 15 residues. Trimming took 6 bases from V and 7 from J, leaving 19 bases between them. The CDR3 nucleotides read TGTGCCAGCAGGCCTACCGGGGGACCGGGGAATGAGCAGTTCTTC. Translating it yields CASRPTGGPGNEQFF.

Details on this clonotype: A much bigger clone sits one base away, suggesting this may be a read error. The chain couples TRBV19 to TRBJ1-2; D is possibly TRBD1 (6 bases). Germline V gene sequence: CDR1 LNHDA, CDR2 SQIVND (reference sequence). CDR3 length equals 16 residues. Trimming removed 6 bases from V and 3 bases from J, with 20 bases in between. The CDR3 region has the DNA TGTGCCAGTAGACACAATATCGGGGGGCCTGACTATGGCTACACCTTC. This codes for CASRHNIGGPDYGYTF.

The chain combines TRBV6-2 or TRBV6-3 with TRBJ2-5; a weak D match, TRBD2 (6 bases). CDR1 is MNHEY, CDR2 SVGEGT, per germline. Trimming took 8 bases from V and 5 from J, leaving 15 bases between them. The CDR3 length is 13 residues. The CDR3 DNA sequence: TGTGCCAGCCCAGGTGGGGGGAGGGAGACCCAGTACTTC. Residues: CASPGGGRETQYF.

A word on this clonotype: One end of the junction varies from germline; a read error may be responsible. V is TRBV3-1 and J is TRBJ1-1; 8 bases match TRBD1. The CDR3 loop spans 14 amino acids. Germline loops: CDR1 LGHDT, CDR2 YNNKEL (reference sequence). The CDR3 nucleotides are TGTGTCAGCACCTCAGGGGGCAGAAGGACTGAAGCTTTCTTT. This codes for CVSTSGGRRTEAFF. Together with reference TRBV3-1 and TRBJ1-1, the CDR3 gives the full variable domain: DTAVSQTPKYLVTQMGNDKSIKCEQNLGHDTMYWYKQDSKKFLKIMFSYNNKELIINETVPNRFSPKSPDKAHLNLHINSLELGDSAVYFCVSTSGGRRTEAFFGQGTRLTVV.

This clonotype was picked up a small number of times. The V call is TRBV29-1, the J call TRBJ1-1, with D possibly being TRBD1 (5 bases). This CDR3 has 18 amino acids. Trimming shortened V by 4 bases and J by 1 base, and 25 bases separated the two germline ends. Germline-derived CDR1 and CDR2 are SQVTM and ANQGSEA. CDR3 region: CSVGNPTFLRAKNTEAFF. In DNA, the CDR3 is TGCAGCGTTGGAAACCCAACCTTCCTCAGGGCGAAGAACACTGAAGCTTTCTTT.

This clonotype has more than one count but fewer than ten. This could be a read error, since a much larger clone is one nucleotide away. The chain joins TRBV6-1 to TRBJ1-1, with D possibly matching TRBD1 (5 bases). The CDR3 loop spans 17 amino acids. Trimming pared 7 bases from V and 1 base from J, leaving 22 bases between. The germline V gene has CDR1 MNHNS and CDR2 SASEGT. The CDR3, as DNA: TGTGCCAGCATCACACGGAGGGACCCCGGCGCGAACACTGAAGCTTTCTTT. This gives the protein CASITRRDPGANTEAFF.

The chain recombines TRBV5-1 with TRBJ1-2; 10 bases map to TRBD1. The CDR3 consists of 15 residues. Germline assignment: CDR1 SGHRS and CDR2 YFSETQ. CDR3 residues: CTSSSRTGGNYGYTF. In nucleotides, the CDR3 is TGCACAAGCAGCTCCAGGACAGGGGGAAACTATGGCTACACCTTC.

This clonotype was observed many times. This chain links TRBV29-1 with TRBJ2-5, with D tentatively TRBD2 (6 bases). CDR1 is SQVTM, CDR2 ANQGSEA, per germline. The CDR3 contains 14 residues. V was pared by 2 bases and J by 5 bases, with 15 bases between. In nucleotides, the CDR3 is TGCAGCGTTGAACACGCGGGGCGCGGGGAGACCCAGTACTTC. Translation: CSVEHAGRGETQYF.

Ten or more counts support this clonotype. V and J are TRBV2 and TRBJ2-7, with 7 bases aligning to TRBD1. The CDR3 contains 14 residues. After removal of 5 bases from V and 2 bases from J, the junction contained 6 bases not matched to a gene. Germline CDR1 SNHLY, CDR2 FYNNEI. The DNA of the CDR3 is TGTGCCAGCAGTAACGGACAGGTCACCTACGAGCAGTACTTC. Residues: CASSNGQVTYEQYF.

CDR3 in amino acids: CAWGGWGSSYEQYF. Written as DNA, the CDR3 is TGTGCCTGGGGGGGGTGGGGAAGCTCCTACGAGCAGTACTTC. The rearrangement joins TRBV30 to TRBJ2-7; maybe TRBD2 (6 bases). Germline values: CDR1 GTSNPN, CDR2 SVGIG (reference sequence). V dropped 5 bases and J dropped 0 bases, with 14 bases sitting between them. The CDR3 extends over 14 amino acids.

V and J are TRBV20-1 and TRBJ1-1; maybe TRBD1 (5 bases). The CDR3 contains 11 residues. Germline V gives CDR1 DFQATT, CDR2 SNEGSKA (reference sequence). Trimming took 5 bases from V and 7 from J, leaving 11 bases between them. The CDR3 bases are TGCAGTGCTCTTCGACAGATTGAAGCTTTCTTT. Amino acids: CSALRQIEAFF.

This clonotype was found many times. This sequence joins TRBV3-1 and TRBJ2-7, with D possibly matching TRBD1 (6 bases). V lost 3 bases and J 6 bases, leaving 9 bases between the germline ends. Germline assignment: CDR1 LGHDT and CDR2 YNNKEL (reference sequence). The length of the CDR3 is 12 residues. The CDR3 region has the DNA TGTGCCAGCAGCCAGCCACAGGGCGAGCAGTACTTC. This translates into CASSQPQGEQYF.